The 8 T cell receptor beta chains reported below all come from one sample, sequenced in a study of shared clonotypes between healthy human individuals. As defined, naive CD8 cells were CD45RO-negative and positively selected for CCR7, with terminally differentiated effector memory CD45RA+ cells excluded. The data were produced by immunoSEQ multiplex PCR, yet TCRdb's version contains in-frame clones alone and is incomplete. Of around 2.1 million clones in the sample, 85% to 95% were seen once. Sequences were obtained from naive CD8+ T cells from PBMCs. These receptors were taken from a man in his late teens or twenties in good health. Some clones in this sample may be carry-over from other donors' samples.

Comment on this clone: The same CDR3 is also encoded by other DNA sequences in this sample. The chain is built from TRBV9 and TRBJ2-2; D is tentatively TRBD1 or TRBD2 (5 bases each). V lost 4 bases and J 0 bases, leaving 10 bases between the germline ends. Germline-derived CDR1 and CDR2 are SGDLS and YYNGEE. CDR3 length: 15 residues. The CDR3 DNA follows: TGTGCCAGCAGCCCCGGGACCACGAACACCGGGGAGCTGTTTTTT. It translates to CASSPGTTNTGELFF.

This clone has only one observation. V is TRBV4-1 and J is TRBJ2-3; TRBD2 aligns across 7 bases. The V and J ends lost 6 bases and 4 bases, in that order; junction bases with no gene match: 10. In germline, CDR1 is MGHRA, CDR2 YSYEKL. This CDR3 is 15 amino acids long. CDR3 amino acids: CASSLMGRAADTQYF. Written as DNA, the CDR3 is TGCGCCAGCAGTCTCATGGGGAGGGCCGCAGATACGCAGTATTTT.

The chain employs TRBV9 and TRBJ2-7; 8 bases fit TRBD2. The CDR3 length is 15 residues. Per the germline V gene, CDR1 is SGDLS and CDR2 is YYNGEE. V shed 4 bases, J shed 2 bases, and the junction held 8 bases outside the gene matches. CDR3 amino acids: CASSPGLGSTYEQYF. The CDR3 nucleotides are TGTGCCAGCAGCCCGGGACTAGGGTCAACCTACGAGCAGTACTTC.

This chain uses TRBV6-1 with TRBJ2-1, with 8 bases identical to TRBD2. Germline V CDR1 and CDR2: MNHNS, SASEGT. V was clipped by 2 bases and J by 2 bases; unmatched bases: 11. The CDR3 contains 18 residues. This CDR3 is CASSEYSGGRSAYNEQFF. DNA for the CDR3: TGTGCCAGCAGTGAATATTCGGGAGGGCGTAGCGCCTACAATGAGCAGTTCTTC.

The V call is TRBV28, the J call TRBJ1-1, with unresolved D. Trimming removed 5 bases at V and 6 bases at J, with 16 bases between. The length of the CDR3 is 14 residues. The germline gives CDR1 MDHEN, CDR2 SYDVKM. The CDR3 DNA is TGTGCCAGCAGTCGTGTTGGACTTCTTTCTGAAGCTTTCTTT. Residues: CASSRVGLLSEAFF.

V is TRBV20-1 and J is TRBJ2-7; the D is unclear. This CDR3 has 10 amino acids. Per the germline V gene, CDR1 is DFQATT and CDR2 is SNEGSKA (reference sequence). The V gene lost 3 bases and the J gene lost 6 bases, with 6 bases spanning the gap. CDR3 amino acids: CSASFGEQYF. The CDR3 nucleotides are TGCAGTGCTAGCTTCGGCGAGCAGTACTTC.

This sequence joins TRBV2 and TRBJ2-7; tentative D call: TRBD2 (6 bases). CDR3 length: 13 residues. The germline gives CDR1 SNHLY, CDR2 FYNNEI. The DNA for the CDR3 is TGTGCGGCGCGGAGCGGGCAGTCCTACGAGCAGTACTTC. Translated: CAARSGQSYEQYF.

In its sample, this clone was seen once. The V gene is TRBV7-6, the J gene TRBJ2-4, with D possibly TRBD1 on 6 matching bases. Trimming pared 4 bases from V and 2 bases from J, leaving 12 bases between. In germline, CDR1 is SGHVS, CDR2 FNYEAQ. The CDR3 runs 15 residues. For the CDR3, the DNA is TGTGCCAGCAGCTCATCCGGGACAACCAAAAACATTCAGTACTTC. Translating gives CASSSSGTTKNIQYF.